This record concerns one T cell receptor beta chain sequence. Its antigen is not identified. Unique molecular identifiers were in the cDNA, with template-switch universal primer binding. TCRdb reprocessed the 5' RACE reads with MiXCR, giving one entry per CDR3 protein. The table includes some 1,700,000 distinct CDR3 sequences, around a third detected once. This sample was included in a study of identical twins. The CDR3 runs to 14 residues. After removal of 2 bases from V and 4 bases from J, the junction contained 4 bases not matched to a gene. In germline, CDR1 is MRHNA, CDR2 SNTAGT. Regarding the study as a whole: The abundant beta clonotypes from cord blood had fewer insertions, and memory repertoires had none of this.

V gene TRBV6-4 combines with J gene TRBJ1-2; TRBD1 matches at 7 bases. Sequencing was done on a sample of cord blood. This sequence originates from a newborn girl in good health. DNA for the CDR3: TGTGCCAGCAGTGACCCTTACAGGGGCTATGGCTACACCTTC. The encoded protein is CASSDPYRGYGYTF.